The following is a TCR beta chain sequence with its context. In its sample, this clonotype was seen many times. Its antigen is currently not known. Base qualities are missing; no much larger clone stands one base away. The data are from a study of neurological immune-mediated disorders (dated by TCRdb to about 2019). Context from the whole study: Of the approximately 35 multiple sclerosis patients, about 30 had relapsing-remitting MS and 3 had secondary progressive MS. The cohort comprised about 68 subjects: roughly 15 HAM/TSP patients, approximately 34 multiple sclerosis patients and about 20 healthy controls. Peripheral blood TCR-beta repertoires from HTLV-I-associated myelopathy (HAM/TSP) patients, multiple sclerosis patients and healthy controls were compared by UMI-based sequencing. The approximately 110 TCR-beta libraries included longitudinal samples, technical triplicates and paired sorted CD4+ and CD8+ T-cell subsets alongside PBMC samples.

cDNA was synthesized by template-switch 5'RACE using a primer carrying a 10-nucleotide random unique molecular identifier by which each TCR transcript was tagged. Each sequencing run produced over 160 million TCR-beta sequences covering 15-18 subjects. The RNeasy kit was used to extract total RNA. Using the KAPA Real-time Library Amplification kit, TCR-beta VDJ regions were amplified with primers for the TCR constant region and the 5'RACE anchor. Sample indexes and Illumina adaptors were added in a first PCR, and a second PCR then increased library yield. After Ampure bead purification, the roughly 650 bp TCR product was size-selected on a 2% E-gel SizeSelection system. Before pooling, library quality was checked on a Bioanalyzer, concentration was measured with Qubit, and libraries were quantified with the Kapa Library Quantification kit. Paired-end 2 x 150 bp sequencing of the libraries was performed on an Illumina HiSeq 2500. To increase sequence diversity, about 23-32% phiX was spiked into each library pool. Per the original workflow: The quality-filtered reads were processed with the UMI-based MiGEC pipeline, whose error correction step removed more than 75% of the raw TCR sequences. IMGT germline references were used for aligning VDJ genes, and each clonotype was defined as a unique CDR3 amino acid sequence together with its V-J genes. Clonal expansion, Shannon diversity and CDR3 relatedness were evaluated with VDJtools (CalcPairwiseDistances, ClusterSamples), while phylogenetic trees were built in CLCbio workbench. A clone was classed as expanded if it had 8 or more unique UMIs, a cutoff based on coefficient-of-variation modelling across technical triplicates. In TCRdb, the public reads were trimmed at Q25 with fastp and aligned with MiXCR, with productive beta chains retained. Identical CDR3 protein sequences are pooled into one entry, listed with their most common genes and DNA. These V and J calls derive from TCRdb rather than the authors' analysis. This sample lists more than 50,000 distinct CDR3 sequences; approximately 3.6% were detected once. 6% to 9% of the sample is in the top ten clones.

Overall study results and their limits: In a phylogenetic analysis, the repertoires of 18 out of 34 MS patients fell into a single cluster of related CDR3 sequences, pointing to a possible signature at the repertoire level. The MS cluster showed no association with clinical or MRI features, and the authors stated that larger cohorts are needed. No identical CDR3 amino acid sequences were shared among expanded clones across subjects, suggesting private TCR-beta repertoires in all groups. TCR clonal expansion was greatest in HAM/TSP patients and smallest in MS patients, who ranked below even healthy controls.

Libraries from unsorted PBMCs were made from 2 million PBMCs kept in RNAlater at -80 degrees C until RNA extraction. The multiple sclerosis patients were enrolled in a US clinical protocol that evaluated disease progression with magnetic resonance imaging. Peripheral blood was subjected to Ficoll-Hypaque density gradient centrifugation to isolate PBMCs, which were then cryopreserved in liquid nitrogen. The sequencing input was PBMCs. The sequence was obtained from a woman aged 55-70 years with multiple sclerosis.

The nucleotide sequence reads as follows: TGCGCCAGCAGCTCGGGACAGCGCCAAGAGACCCAGTACTTC. Translation gives CASSSGQRQETQYF. Recombination connected TRBV5-1 to TRBJ2-5; 7 central bases correspond to TRBD1. From its cysteine to its phenylalanine, the CDR3 spans 14 amino acids. The only DNA kept is the CDR3, 42 bases in frame from the first base. Clipping removes 3 bases from V and 1 base from J, with 3 as the unmatched junction base count. In the germline V gene, CDR1 corresponds to SGHRS and CDR2 to YFSETQ.